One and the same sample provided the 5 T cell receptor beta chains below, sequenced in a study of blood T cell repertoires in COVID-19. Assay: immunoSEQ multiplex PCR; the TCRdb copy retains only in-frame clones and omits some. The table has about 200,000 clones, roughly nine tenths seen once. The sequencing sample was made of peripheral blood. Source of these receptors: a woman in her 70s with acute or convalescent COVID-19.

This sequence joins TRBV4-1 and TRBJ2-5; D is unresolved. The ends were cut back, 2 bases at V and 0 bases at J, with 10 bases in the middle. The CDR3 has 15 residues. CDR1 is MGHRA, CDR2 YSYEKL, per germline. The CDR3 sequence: CASSQNTEYQETQYF. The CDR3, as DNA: TGCGCCAGCAGCCAAAATACAGAGTACCAAGAGACCCAGTACTTC.

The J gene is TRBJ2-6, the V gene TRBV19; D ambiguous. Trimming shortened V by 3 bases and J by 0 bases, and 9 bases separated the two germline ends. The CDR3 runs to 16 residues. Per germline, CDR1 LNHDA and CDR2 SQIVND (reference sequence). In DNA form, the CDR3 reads TGTGCCAGTAGTATCTCTCTAGGCTCTGGGGCCAACGTCCTGACTTTC. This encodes CASSISLGSGANVLTF. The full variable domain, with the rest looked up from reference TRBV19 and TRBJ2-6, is DGGITQSPKYLFRKEGQNVTLSCEQNLNHDAMYWYRQDPGQGLRLIYYSQIVNDFQKGDIAEGYSVSREKKESFPLTVTSAQKNPTAFYLCASSISLGSGANVLTFGAGSRLTVL.

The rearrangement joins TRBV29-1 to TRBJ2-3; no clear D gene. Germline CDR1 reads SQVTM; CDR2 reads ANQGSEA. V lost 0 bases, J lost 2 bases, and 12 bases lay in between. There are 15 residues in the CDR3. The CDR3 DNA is TGCAGCGTTGAAGAGTGGGCCTATAACACAGATACGCAGTATTTT. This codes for CSVEEWAYNTDTQYF.

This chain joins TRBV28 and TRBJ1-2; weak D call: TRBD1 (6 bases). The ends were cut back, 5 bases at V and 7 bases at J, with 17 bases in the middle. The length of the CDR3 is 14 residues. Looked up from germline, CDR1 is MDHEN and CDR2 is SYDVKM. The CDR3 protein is CASSTTGLLGGYTF. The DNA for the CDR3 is TGTGCCAGCAGTACCACAGGGTTACTGGGTGGCTACACCTTC.

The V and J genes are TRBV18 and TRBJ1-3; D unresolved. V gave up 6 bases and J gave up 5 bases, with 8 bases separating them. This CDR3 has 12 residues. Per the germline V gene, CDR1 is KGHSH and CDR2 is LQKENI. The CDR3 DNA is TGTGCCAGCTCGGTTGACAGAAACACCATATATTTT. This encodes CASSVDRNTIYF.